This entry describes one T cell receptor (beta chain). The germline V gene has CDR1 SGHRS and CDR2 YFSETQ. CDR3 length equals 16 residues. Unmatched junction bases numbered 11, after V lost 3 bases and J lost 5 bases. The data were taken from a study of blood T cell repertoires in COVID-19. Across the whole study: COVID-19 samples from acute and convalescent phases originated in the United States, Italy and Spain. From T cells, B-cell-depleted T cells, or PBMCs came the material, which was cDNA or gDNA.

As processed by the authors: Amplified reference gene primers provided the basis for estimating nucleated cell counts. Generated by immunoSEQ multiplex PCR, the TCRdb table keeps only in-frame clones and is missing some. The V and J calls and clone size come from that table; D and trimming were worked out from the DNA. This sample has about 65,000 clones, with roughly four fifths found just once. Sequencing was carried out using peripheral blood. This clonotype was obtained from an older man with acute or convalescent COVID-19. The chain couples TRBV5-1 to TRBJ1-1; 9 positions match TRBD1. CDR3 in DNA: TGCGCCAGCAGCTGGAAGACCGGGACAGGGAAAACTGAAGCTTTCTTT. It translates to CASSWKTGTGKTEAFF.